This is a list of T cell receptor beta chains from one sample in a study of low-dose radiotherapy and immunotherapy resistance in tumors. TCRdb re-derived calls from the reads in MiXCR, one entry per CDR3 protein. This sample has fewer than 90,000 distinct CDR3 sequences, with 15% to 20% found just once. The material sequenced was PBMCs, taken before treatment. These receptor sequences come from a male donor with prostate cancer. CDR3s include the opening cysteine and the closing phenylalanine or tryptophan.

CDR3 protein	V gene	J gene
CASSPYARGYQETQYF	TRBV11-1	TRBJ2-5
CASSNRDRSGEETQYF	TRBV7-9	TRBJ2-5
CASSLTSGLAIHEQFF	TRBV28	TRBJ2-1
CSACLAAIQETQYF	TRBV20-1	TRBJ2-5
CASSLGLTRKETQYF	TRBV28	TRBJ2-5
CASGGGTDTQYF	TRBV3-1	TRBJ2-3
CASSPRDGETQYF	TRBV7-2	TRBJ2-5
CASSLGVGKTQYF	TRBV28	TRBJ2-5
CASNPGTSGGHETQYF	TRBV5-1	TRBJ2-5
CASSQDLGLAGQQAKNIQYF	TRBV4-2	TRBJ2-4
CASSDPGQTNYGYTF	TRBV6-2/TRBV6-3	TRBJ1-2
CASSRAGGTSYNEQFF	TRBV5-4	TRBJ2-1
CASSHGDSGYTF	TRBV7-2	TRBJ1-2
CSARAKTSNQPQHF	TRBV20-1	TRBJ1-5
CASSRQGISNQPQHF	TRBV5-6	TRBJ1-5
CASSLLWRGGKNEQFF	TRBV27	TRBJ2-1
CASSLDQYYEQYF	TRBV7-9	TRBJ2-7
CASRDRGIYTDTQYF	TRBV7-2	TRBJ2-3
CASSYGERALGDTQYF	TRBV5-1	TRBJ2-3
CASSRLAGGYEQYF	TRBV7-9	TRBJ2-7
CASTAGVNGYTF	TRBV6-5	TRBJ1-2
CASSQVLAETQYF	TRBV4-1	TRBJ2-5
CASSLAFGDEQYF	TRBV5-6	TRBJ2-7
CASSPRQTNTEAFF	TRBV18	TRBJ1-1